The clone carrying this T cell receptor (beta chain) has a single count. Its antigen is still unknown. This entry is derived from a study of Ad26.COV2.S vaccination and SARS-CoV-2 variants. Regarding treatment: about 20 received Ad26.COV2.S at low or high dose, single or two shots; five or six received placebo; per-sample allocation not given. The samples were gathered on day 63 after the first injection of vaccine or placebo. An 18-55-year-old adult in Boston served as donor. Here immunoSEQ multiplex PCR was the method, and the copy in TCRdb shows in-frame clones only, minus some. The sample records about 370,000 clones, more than 85% being singletons. Broader study findings: Measurement of non-spike TCR breadth gave similar results in vaccine and placebo recipients.

The sequences come from peripheral blood, collected in a trial of Ad26.COV2.S vaccine versus placebo. The TCR comes from a person between 18 and 65 years old who received the Ad26.COV2.S COVID-19 vaccine or a placebo.

The CDR3 region is CSVGDPSTDTQYF. In nucleotides, the CDR3 is TGCAGCGTTGGAGACCCTAGCACAGATACGCAGTATTTT. The genes are TRBV29-1 and TRBJ2-3, with D hard to call. CDR3 size: 13 residues. Germline V gene data show CDR1 as SQVTM and CDR2 as ANQGSEA. Deletions cut 4 bases from V and 0 bases from J, with 8 bases between.